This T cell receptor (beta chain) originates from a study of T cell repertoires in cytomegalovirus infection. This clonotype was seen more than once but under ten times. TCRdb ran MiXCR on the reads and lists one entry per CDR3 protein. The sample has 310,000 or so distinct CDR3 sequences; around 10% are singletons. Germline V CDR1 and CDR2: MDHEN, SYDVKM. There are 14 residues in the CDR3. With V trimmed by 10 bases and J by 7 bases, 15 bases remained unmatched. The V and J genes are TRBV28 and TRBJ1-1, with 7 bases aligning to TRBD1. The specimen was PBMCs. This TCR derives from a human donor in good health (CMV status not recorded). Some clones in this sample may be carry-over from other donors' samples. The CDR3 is CATILQGKRGEAFF. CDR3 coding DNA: TGTGCCACTATTTTACAGGGGAAGCGGGGTGAAGCTTTCTTT.